A single sample gave rise to the 15 T cell receptor beta chains below, sequenced in a study of cytomegalovirus exposure and HLA in healthy donors. Primers for the PCR totalled 60 Vbeta and 13 Jbeta. Clones were read by immunoSEQ multiplex PCR, and TCRdb kept only the in-frame ones, dropping some. Among around 130,000 clones, approximately 86% were seen once, and the ten largest hold 1.7%. The sample consisted of PBMCs. These receptors came from a boy aged 10-17 years in good health and CMV-seronegative.

CDR3 DNA: TGTGCCAGTAGTATCCAACGTCGGACAATCAGGCAGTACACTGAAGCTTTCTTT. It specifies CASSIQRRTIRQYTEAFF. The V gene is TRBV19, the J gene TRBJ1-1; possibly TRBD1 for D (5 bases). Between the trimmed V and J ends, which lost 3 bases and 3 bases, there was a span of 23 bases. CDR1 is LNHDA and CDR2 is SQIVND in the germline V gene (reference sequence). CDR3 length equals 18 residues.

V usage is TRBV27 and J usage is TRBJ2-5; weak D call: TRBD2 (6 bases). The better agreement between TRBJ2-7 and the DNA end casts doubt on the J call. The CDR3 runs to 14 residues. Per the germline V gene, CDR1 is MNHEY and CDR2 is SMNVEV (reference sequence). CDR3 protein: CASSLSRAAGEQYF. DNA of the CDR3: TGTGCCAGCAGTTTAAGCAGGGCAGCGGGCGAGCAGTACTTC.

The sample holds one count of this clone. The V gene is TRBV9, the J gene TRBJ1-2; D is possibly TRBD1 (6 bases). With 0 bases removed from V and 7 bases from J, the gap between germline ends came to 19 bases. There are 16 residues in the CDR3. Germline CDR1 and CDR2: SGDLS and YYNGEE. The CDR3 sequence is CASSVEWAGTYFGYTF. CDR3 DNA: TGTGCCAGCAGCGTAGAGTGGGCAGGGACATATTTTGGCTACACCTTC.

In this sample, this clone turned up once. This chain connects TRBV19 to TRBJ1-3; 9 nucleotides line up with TRBD1. CDR3 length: 15 residues. CDR1 is LNHDA and CDR2 is SQIVND in the germline V gene (reference sequence). Trimming cost V 9 bases and J 0 bases; bases outside gene matches: 6. The CDR3 coding sequence is TGTGCCAGCCGGGACAGGGCCTCCTCTGGAAACACCATATATTTT. Its protein is CASRDRASSGNTIYF.

This chain joins TRBV7-9 and TRBJ2-1, with 9 positions matching TRBD2. This CDR3 has 17 residues. The germline gives CDR1 SEHNR, CDR2 FQNEAQ (reference sequence). The V segment lost 3 bases and the J segment 8 bases; nucleotides outside the gene matches: 14. CDR3 nucleotides: TGTGCCAGCAGCTTCGGACTAGCGCGAGGCTATCCGCATGAGCAGTTCTTC. It yields the protein CASSFGLARGYPHEQFF. Together with reference TRBV7-9 and TRBJ2-1, the CDR3 gives the full variable domain: DTGVSQNPRHKITKRGQNVTFRCDPISEHNRLYWYRQTLGQGPEFLTYFQNEAQLEKSRLLSDRFSAERPKGSFSTLEIQRTEQGDSAMYLCASSFGLARGYPHEQFFGPGTRLTVL.

V usage is TRBV9 and J usage is TRBJ1-2; 7 bases match TRBD1. The CDR3 is made up of 16 amino acids. Germline CDR1 SGDLS, CDR2 YYNGEE. The ends lost 0 bases at V and 0 bases at J; junction bases unmatched: 5. The CDR3 loop is CASSVGTGSTNYGYTF. The CDR3 DNA reads TGTGCCAGCAGCGTAGGGACAGGATCTACTAACTATGGCTACACCTTC.

The chain joins TRBV4-2 to TRBJ2-1, with a tentative D call TRBD2 (5 bases). The CDR3 length is 16 residues. The germline V gene has CDR1 LGHNA and CDR2 YNFKEQ. V lost 0 bases and J lost 1, with 10 bases in between. The CDR3 loop is CASSQETQRSYNEQFF. CDR3 nucleotide sequence: TGTGCCAGCAGCCAAGAGACCCAGCGGTCCTACAATGAGCAGTTCTTC.

The CDR3 DNA follows: TGTGCCAGCAGCTTAGACAGGGCGAACACTGAAGCTTTCTTT. Its translation is CASSLDRANTEAFF. This rearrangement joins TRBV11-1 to TRBJ1-1; tentatively, D is TRBD1 (6 bases). The V gene lost 1 base and the J gene lost 1 base, with 7 bases spanning the gap. Per the germline V gene, CDR1 is SGHAT and CDR2 is FQDESV (reference sequence). This CDR3 comprises 14 residues.

Comment on this clone: The sample contains more than one DNA sequence encoding this CDR3. This chain links TRBV6-5 with TRBJ2-7, with TRBD1 matching over 7 bases. CDR1 is MNHEY, CDR2 SVGAGI, per germline. This CDR3 spans 15 amino acids. V gave up 2 bases and J gave up 2 bases; unmatched junction bases: 6. In nucleotides, the CDR3 is TGTGCCAGCAGTTACACACGGACAGGAGCCTACGAGCAGTACTTC. Encoded protein: CASSYTRTGAYEQYF.

The V and J genes are TRBV5-1 and TRBJ2-5, with 10 bases identical to TRBD1. The CDR3 spans 15 residues. The trim removed 1 base at V and 4 bases at J, leaving 4 bases unmatched. The germline gives CDR1 SGHRS, CDR2 YFSETQ. The CDR3 DNA reads as TGCGCCAGCAGCTTGAGGGGACAGGGGACAGAGACCCAGTACTTC. This sequence encodes CASSLRGQGTETQYF.

V and J are TRBV7-2 and TRBJ2-1; 7 nucleotides match TRBD2. V was clipped by 7 bases and J by 4 bases; unmatched bases: 4. The CDR3 extends over 13 amino acids. Per germline, CDR1 SGHTA and CDR2 FQGNSA. As DNA, the CDR3 is TGTGCCAGCAAACTAGCGCAATACAATGAGCAGTTCTTC. The encoded protein is CASKLAQYNEQFF.

The V gene is TRBV11-2, the J gene TRBJ2-2; D unresolved. CDR3 size: 13 residues. Germline V gene lookup returns CDR1 SGHAT and CDR2 FQNNGV. V was cut by 7 bases and J by 4 bases, with 10 bases left in between. This CDR3 is CASTAVSTGELFF. The DNA for the CDR3 is TGTGCCAGCACCGCCGTCAGCACCGGGGAGCTGTTTTTT.

This clone was recorded a few times. The gene calls are TRBV5-6 and TRBJ1-1; no clear D gene. Germline CDR1 SGHDT, CDR2 YYEEEE. The germline V and J ends were trimmed by 3 bases and 1 base, with 7 bases remaining between them. The CDR3 consists of 13 residues. The CDR3 DNA sequence: TGTGCCAGCAGCTCAGTATGGAACACTGAAGCTTTCTTT. Its protein product is CASSSVWNTEAFF.

The rearrangement uses TRBV12-5 and TRBJ2-5; D is unclear. With 2 bases removed from V and 3 bases from J, the gap between germline ends came to 10 bases. The CDR3 runs 14 residues. Germline CDR1 LGHNT, CDR2 FRNRAP. As DNA, the CDR3 is TGTGCTAGTGGTTTGTCGGCAGGCGAAGAGACCCAGTACTTC. It encodes CASGLSAGEETQYF.

The chain links TRBV5-4 to TRBJ2-3; D perhaps matches TRBD2 (6 bases). Germline CDR1 and CDR2: SGHNT and YYREEE (reference sequence). Between the trimmed V and J ends, which lost 4 bases and 4 bases, there was a span of 13 bases. This CDR3 comprises 14 residues. This CDR3 is CASSISTGADTQYF. CDR3 bases: TGTGCCAGCAGCATTTCGACGGGGGCAGATACGCAGTATTTT.